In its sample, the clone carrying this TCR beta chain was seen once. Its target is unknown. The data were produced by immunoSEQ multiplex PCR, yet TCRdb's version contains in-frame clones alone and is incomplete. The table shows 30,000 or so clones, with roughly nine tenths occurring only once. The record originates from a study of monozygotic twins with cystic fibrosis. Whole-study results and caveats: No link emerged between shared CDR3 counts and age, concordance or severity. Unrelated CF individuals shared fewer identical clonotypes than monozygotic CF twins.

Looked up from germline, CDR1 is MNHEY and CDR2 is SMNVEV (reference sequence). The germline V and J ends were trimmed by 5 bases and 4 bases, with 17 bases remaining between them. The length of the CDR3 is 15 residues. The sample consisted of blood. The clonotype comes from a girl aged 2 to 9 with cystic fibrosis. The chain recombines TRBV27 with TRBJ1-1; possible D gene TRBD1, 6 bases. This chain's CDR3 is CASSPWGASGTEAFF. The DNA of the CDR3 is TGTGCCAGCAGTCCTTGGGGGGCGTCAGGCACTGAAGCTTTCTTT.